The 30 T cell receptor beta chains presented below share a single source sample, sequenced in a study of T-cell reconstitution after alpha-beta-depleted transplantation in children. Researchers prepared the TCRbeta library using unique molecular identifiers, the study reports. TCRdb reanalysed the PCR reads using MiXCR and keeps one entry per CDR3 protein. The data hold 200,000 to 250,000 distinct CDR3 sequences, with approximately 8.4% observed a single time. This material consisted of PBMCs, mostly from graft donor cells, taken 360 days after TCRalphabeta/CD19-depleted stem cell transplant. Receptors originate from a male patient aged 2 to 10 who had a stem cell transplant for acute myeloid leukemia, so the T cells may come from the graft donor.

This clonotype was seen ten or more times. J is TRBJ2-2 and V is TRBV6-2 or TRBV6-3; unclear D gene. The CDR3 has 10 amino acids. Germline lookup yields CDR1 MNHEY and CDR2 SVGEGT. The V end lost 6 bases, the J end lost 11 bases, and 7 bases lay between the germline ends. The chain's CDR3 is CASRGSELFF. In DNA form, the CDR3 reads TGTGCCAGCAGAGGGTCAGAGCTGTTTTTT.

The V gene is TRBV4-3, the J gene TRBJ2-7; D unclear. The V end lost 0 bases, the J end lost 3 bases, and 9 bases lay between the germline ends. The V gene's germline CDR1 is LGHNA and CDR2 YSLEER. The CDR3 loop spans 14 amino acids. This CDR3 reads CASSQDSRGYEQYF. The CDR3 bases are TGCGCCAGCAGCCAAGACTCTAGAGGCTACGAGCAGTACTTC.

This clonotype has only a few counts. The V gene is TRBV4-1, the J gene TRBJ2-5; the D is unclear. V lost 4 bases to trimming and J lost 5 bases, with 17 bases between them. CDR3 length equals 15 residues. Germline-derived CDR1 and CDR2 are MGHRA and YSYEKL. The CDR3: CASSRRAEFVETQYF. The CDR3 bases are TGCGCCAGCAGCCGGAGAGCTGAGTTTGTGGAGACCCAGTACTTC.

This clonotype has a count of ten or more. CDR3 sequence reads: CSAWTGPGELFF. The CDR3 DNA reads as TGCAGTGCTTGGACAGGGCCCGGGGAGCTGTTTTTT. The V gene is TRBV20-1, the J gene TRBJ2-2, with 8 bases matching TRBD1. The germline V gene encodes CDR1 DFQATT and CDR2 SNEGSKA (reference sequence). This CDR3 has 12 amino acids. J was trimmed by 6 bases and V by 5 bases; bases with no gene match: 2.

This clonotype was recorded at least ten times. The rearrangement uses TRBV5-1 and TRBJ2-3; 8 nucleotides align to TRBD1. CDR3 length equals 16 residues. V gave up 0 bases and J gave up 3 bases; unmatched junction bases: 6. Germline V gene data show CDR1 as SGHRS and CDR2 as YFSETQ. CDR3 nucleotide sequence: TGCGCCAGCAGCTTGGGGGCAGGGGGCACAACAGATACGCAGTATTTT. Translated: CASSLGAGGTTDTQYF. The full variable domain, its missing parts supplied by reference TRBV5-1 and TRBJ2-3, is KAGVTQTPRYLIKTRGQQVTLSCSPISGHRSVSWYQQTPGQGLQFLFEYFSETQRNKGNFPGRFSGRQFSNSRSEMNVSTLELGDSALYLCASSLGAGGTTDTQYFGPGTRLTVL.

The gene calls are TRBV29-1 and TRBJ2-4, with a tentative D call TRBD2 (6 bases). The germline gives CDR1 SQVTM, CDR2 ANQGSEA. The CDR3 has 14 amino acids. The ends were cut back, 4 bases at V and 0 bases at J, with 10 bases in the middle. In DNA form, the CDR3 reads TGCAGCGTTGGGACTACCTTAGCCAAAAACATTCAGTACTTC. It is translated as CSVGTTLAKNIQYF.

V is TRBV6-2 or TRBV6-3 and J is TRBJ2-7; 14 bases are a match to TRBD2. Trimming took 6 bases from V and 1 from J; bases not matched to a gene: 8. The CDR3 spans 17 residues. Germline V gene sequence: CDR1 MNHEY, CDR2 SVGEGT. CDR3 bases: TGTGCCAGCAGCCCGGGGACTAGCGGGAGAAGATCCTACGAGCAGTACTTC. Protein: CASSPGTSGRRSYEQYF.

This clonotype was recorded a few times. V usage is TRBV11-3 and J usage is TRBJ2-1; TRBD2 agrees at 9 bases. Germline values: CDR1 SGHNT, CDR2 YENEEA. The CDR3 sequence is 14 residues long. With 0 bases clipped from V and 9 bases from J, the junction kept 3 bases outside the gene matches. This CDR3 is CASSLDPSGIEQFF. CDR3 sequence (DNA): TGTGCCAGCAGCTTAGATCCTAGCGGGATTGAGCAGTTCTTC.

This chain links TRBV6-2 or TRBV6-3 with TRBJ2-3, with 8 bases identical to TRBD1. The CDR3 is made up of 16 amino acids. Germline V gives CDR1 MNHEY, CDR2 SVGEGT. Trimming took 6 bases from V and 2 from J; bases not matched to a gene: 10. In DNA form, the CDR3 reads TGTGCCAGCAGACAGCGACAGGGGCACCACACAGATACGCAGTATTTT. Protein: CASRQRQGHHTDTQYF.

The table lists this clonotype with a few counts. The genes are TRBV7-9 and TRBJ2-3; perhaps TRBD2 as D (5 bases). There are 15 residues in the CDR3. Trimming left V 5 bases short and J 2 bases short, with 14 bases between. Looked up from germline, CDR1 is SEHNR and CDR2 is FQNEAQ (reference sequence). Here the CDR3 reads CASSVRGPYTDTQYF. CDR3 sequence (DNA): TGTGCCAGCAGCGTCCGAGGGCCTTACACAGATACGCAGTATTTT.

This clonotype was counted many times. The CDR3 here is CATSERRTKSRNYGYTF. The CDR3 DNA sequence: TGTGCCACCAGCGAACGAAGGACCAAGTCACGTAACTATGGCTACACCTTC. The chain employs TRBV15 and TRBJ1-2; D uncertain. Trimming removed 5 bases at V and 1 base at J, with 20 bases between. Looked up from germline, CDR1 is LNHNV and CDR2 is YYDKDF (reference sequence). The CDR3 contains 17 residues.

The gene calls are TRBV7-6 and TRBJ2-3; a weak D match, TRBD2 (6 bases). V was cut by 5 bases and J by 3 bases, with 18 bases left in between. CDR3 length equals 16 residues. Germline-derived CDR1 and CDR2 are SGHVS and FNYEAQ. This CDR3 reads CASSIHQSGATDTQYF. As DNA, the CDR3 is TGTGCCAGCAGCATACATCAATCGGGAGCAACAGATACGCAGTATTTT.

The V gene is TRBV2, the J gene TRBJ2-7; D gene uncertain. The germline V and J ends were trimmed by 10 bases and 3 bases, with 10 bases remaining between them. The CDR3 totals 11 residues. Looked up from germline, CDR1 is SNHLY and CDR2 is FYNNEI. Written as DNA, the CDR3 is TGTGCCACCAACGACGGCTACGAGCAGTACGTC. Amino acid sequence: CATNDGYEQYV.

Many counts were recorded for this clonotype. The chain uses TRBV5-1 and TRBJ2-6; D gene unclear. CDR1 is SGHRS, CDR2 YFSETQ, per germline. The CDR3 runs to 18 residues. V was clipped by 0 bases and J by 1 base, with 14 bases between them. CDR3 in amino acids: CASSLASGPSSGANVLTF. CDR3 DNA: TGCGCCAGCAGCTTGGCTTCAGGCCCTTCATCTGGGGCCAACGTCCTGACTTTC.

This clonotype was detected ten times or more. Here the CDR3 reads CSASAGTVYNEQFF. In DNA form, the CDR3 reads TGCAGTGCTAGTGCGGGCACCGTCTACAATGAGCAGTTCTTC. This chain connects TRBV20-1 to TRBJ2-1, with a weak D call TRBD2 (5 bases). V lost 3 bases to trimming and J lost 3 bases, with 12 bases between them. This CDR3 is 14 amino acids long. Germline-derived CDR1 and CDR2 are DFQATT and SNEGSKA (reference sequence).

CDR3 protein: CASSYLSGSNYEQYF. The CDR3 DNA sequence: TGTGCCAGCAGTTACCTTAGCGGGAGTAACTACGAGCAGTACTTC. The gene calls are TRBV6-5 and TRBJ2-7; TRBD2 aligns across 9 bases. This CDR3 has 15 amino acids. Germline trimming cut 2 bases from V and 3 bases from J; bases unmatched to any gene: 5. Germline V gives CDR1 MNHEY, CDR2 SVGAGI.

In this sample, this clonotype turned up many times. V is TRBV9 and J is TRBJ2-7; D perhaps matches TRBD1 (5 bases). Germline V lookup: CDR1 SGDLS, CDR2 YYNGEE. Trimming removed 2 bases at V and 6 bases at J, with 15 bases between. The CDR3 is made up of 14 amino acids. The CDR3 spells CASSVVAGWGEQYF. The CDR3 bases are TGTGCCAGCAGCGTCGTTGCAGGGTGGGGCGAGCAGTACTTC.

The chain combines TRBV20-1 with TRBJ2-5, with D possibly being TRBD1 or TRBD2 (6 bases each). Germline values: CDR1 DFQATT, CDR2 SNEGSKA (reference sequence). The CDR3 has 15 amino acids. V shed 5 bases and J shed 3 bases, with 19 bases lying between them. In DNA, the CDR3 is TGCAGTGCTCGGGGAAGGGGGGTCGCCGAAGAGACCCAGTACTTC. Protein sequence: CSARGRGVAEETQYF.

This clonotype has at least ten counts. The rearrangement links TRBV29-1 to TRBJ1-1; D not certain. The CDR3 loop spans 11 amino acids. V gave up 1 base and J gave up 6 bases, with 6 bases separating them. The V gene's germline CDR1 is SQVTM and CDR2 ANQGSEA. CDR3 amino acids: CSVEVVAEAFF. DNA for the CDR3: TGCAGCGTTGAAGTAGTGGCTGAAGCTTTCTTT.

This clonotype was picked up a small number of times. The chain carries TRBV19 and TRBJ1-5, with 8 bases fitting TRBD1. This CDR3 is built from 14 residues. J lost 7 bases, V lost 3 bases, and 5 bases had no gene match. Germline lookup yields CDR1 LNHDA and CDR2 SQIVND (reference sequence). The CDR3 DNA sequence: TGTGCCAGTAGTATGGACAGGGTGGGACAGCCCCAGCATTTT. Translating gives CASSMDRVGQPQHF.

Many counts were recorded for this clonotype. V gene TRBV11-2 combines with J gene TRBJ2-7; 8 bases fit TRBD2. CDR1 SGHAT and CDR2 FQNNGV come from the germline V gene. V lost 1 base and J lost 5; bases outside the gene matches: 7. The CDR3 sequence is 15 residues long. The CDR3 nucleotides read TGTGCCAGCAGCTTAGGGAGACTAGCGTTCCACGAGCAGTACGTC. Encoded protein: CASSLGRLAFHEQYV.

This clonotype was detected only a few times. The chain combines TRBV7-9 with TRBJ2-3; 7 bases fit TRBD1. V dropped 3 bases and J dropped 0; count of bases not matched to a gene: 3. Germline V gene lookup returns CDR1 SEHNR and CDR2 FQNEAQ (reference sequence). The CDR3 spans 15 residues. The CDR3, as DNA: TGTGCCAGCAGCTTGGGACAGTTTAGCACAGATACGCAGTATTTT. Translated: CASSLGQFSTDTQYF.

This clonotype was detected many times. This rearrangement joins TRBV5-1 to TRBJ2-1; 14 bases are a match to TRBD2. The CDR3 contains 17 residues. The germline V gene encodes CDR1 SGHRS and CDR2 YFSETQ. V was pared by 4 bases and J by 4 bases, with 7 bases of the junction left unmatched. The CDR3: CASSRLAGGPHYNEQFF. CDR3 nucleotide sequence: TGCGCCAGCAGCCGACTAGCGGGAGGGCCTCATTACAATGAGCAGTTCTTC.

This clonotype was detected many times. The chain combines TRBV24-1 with TRBJ2-3; tentative D call: TRBD1 (6 bases). V was cut by 5 bases and J by 6 bases, with 14 bases left in between. Germline loops: CDR1 KGHDR, CDR2 SFDVKD. This CDR3 has 14 residues. The CDR3 sequence is CATSGRGQSDTQYF. CDR3 DNA: TGTGCCACCAGTGGCAGAGGACAGAGCGATACGCAGTATTTT.

The sample holds a few counts of this clonotype. The genes are TRBV20-1 and TRBJ2-1, with 11 positions matching TRBD2. Germline loops: CDR1 DFQATT, CDR2 SNEGSKA (reference sequence). This CDR3 contains 16 residues. Trimming took 5 bases from V and 0 from J; bases not matched to a gene: 6. The CDR3: CSAYPLAGASYNEQFF. CDR3 DNA sequence: TGCAGTGCTTACCCACTAGCGGGAGCCTCCTACAATGAGCAGTTCTTC.

At least ten counts were recorded for this clonotype. V and J are TRBV10-3 and TRBJ2-7; 14 bases match TRBD2. The CDR3 extends over 14 amino acids. Looked up from germline, CDR1 is ENHRY and CDR2 is SYGVKD. Trimming at V came to 8 bases and at J to 3 bases, leaving 3 bases not matched to a gene. In DNA, the CDR3 is TGTGCCATCCGAGGGACTAGCGGGAGCTACGAGCAGTACTTC. Protein product: CAIRGTSGSYEQYF.

This clonotype was counted many times. The chain combines TRBV11-1 with TRBJ2-5; 7 bases match TRBD2. Per germline, CDR1 SGHAT and CDR2 FQDESV (reference sequence). This CDR3 is 15 amino acids long. J gave up 5 bases and V 0 bases, and 6 bases lay outside the gene matches. CDR3: CASSLAGGSRETQYF. CDR3 sequence (DNA): TGTGCCAGCAGCTTAGCGGGAGGGTCACGGGAGACCCAGTACTTC.

This clonotype has at least ten counts. The CDR3 coding sequence is TGCAGCGTTACCGGGAGGGATGGCGACTACGAGCAGTACTTC. Protein product: CSVTGRDGDYEQYF. The gene calls are TRBV29-1 and TRBJ2-7, with 8 nucleotides matching TRBD2. V was clipped by 5 bases and J by 3 bases; unmatched bases: 9. This CDR3 has 14 residues. The germline CDR1 and CDR2 sequences are SQVTM and ANQGSEA.

In its sample, this clonotype was seen a few times. The chain carries TRBV5-1 and TRBJ1-1; tentatively, D is TRBD1 (5 bases). Germline CDR1 SGHRS, CDR2 YFSETQ. This CDR3 is built from 14 residues. V lost 4 bases, J lost 0 bases, and 10 bases lay in between. The CDR3 sequence: CASSGDDLNTEAFF. CDR3 in DNA: TGCGCCAGCAGCGGGGACGACTTGAACACTGAAGCTTTCTTT. Combining the CDR3 with reference TRBV5-1 and TRBJ1-1 gives the whole variable domain KAGVTQTPRYLIKTRGQQVTLSCSPISGHRSVSWYQQTPGQGLQFLFEYFSETQRNKGNFPGRFSGRQFSNSRSEMNVSTLELGDSALYLCASSGDDLNTEAFFGQGTRLTVV.

The sample holds many counts of this clonotype. The genes are TRBV20-1 and TRBJ2-1, with a tentative D call TRBD2 (6 bases). The CDR3 loop spans 9 amino acids. The germline CDR1 and CDR2 sequences are DFQATT and SNEGSKA (reference sequence). With 6 bases removed from V and 13 bases from J, the gap between germline ends came to 10 bases. CDR3 loop: CSAGGAQFF. In nucleotides, the CDR3 is TGCAGTGCCGGCGGGGCCCAGTTCTTC.